A selection of T cell receptor beta chains follows, all from one sample in a study of cytomegalovirus exposure and HLA in healthy donors. Using immunoSEQ multiplex PCR, the repertoire was profiled, and TCRdb retains in-frame clones only, with some absent. The repertoire consists of roughly 100,000 clones, with roughly three quarters occurring once and the leading ten covering roughly 6%. Sequencing was performed on PBMCs. These receptor sequences come from a male donor in good health and CMV-seronegative. Both conserved end residues are trimmed from each CDR3. The D gene is left open where the match is weak. Where a row states a size, it is once, few, many or the class of an expanded clone; other rows omit it.

d_call	clone_size	cdr3_length	v_call	j_call	cdr3_aa
NA	NA	15	TRBV7-6	TRBJ2-1	ASSLAPVGVRYNEQF
TRBD2	few	18	TRBV19	TRBJ2-2	ASSPYTSGLYASNTGELF
NA	NA	14	TRBV29-1	TRBJ2-1	SVLTRALSSYNEQF
NA	NA	12	TRBV5-5	TRBJ2-1	ASSLDPVYNEQF
TRBD2	NA	11	TRBV30	TRBJ2-5	AWRGGYQETQY
NA	NA	9	TRBV6-1	TRBJ2-7	ASIATYEQY
TRBD1	NA	15	TRBV7-2	TRBJ1-2	ASSLERGLALGYGYT
NA	NA	11	TRBV7-9	TRBJ2-1	ASSLDLLDEQF
TRBD2	NA	13	TRBV5-6	TRBJ2-3	ASRPGLAGADTQY
NA	NA	13	TRBV7-9	TRBJ1-3	ASSLSVQEGNTIY
TRBD1	once	12	TRBV9	TRBJ2-4	ASSAGTGDNIQY
NA	few	16	TRBV28	TRBJ2-1	ASSNLAPYVPSYNEQF
TRBD1	NA	13	TRBV2	TRBJ1-2	ASSRPGTANYGYT
NA	NA	12	TRBV7-8	TRBJ2-7	ASSSSPEDYEQY
TRBD1	NA	10	TRBV5-6	TRBJ1-1	ASSLGPGGAF
TRBD2	NA	13	TRBV9	TRBJ2-7	ASSVEAGGPYEQY
NA	NA	13	TRBV7-9	TRBJ2-7	ASSPAPETSYEQY
NA	NA	11	TRBV5-4	TRBJ2-3	ASSSPGIDTQY
TRBD1	NA	11	TRBV29-1	TRBJ1-2	SVGQGNPYGYT
TRBD1	few	14	TRBV4-2	TRBJ1-1	ASSQSMRQGNTEAF
TRBD2	NA	14	TRBV13	TRBJ2-4	ASSGLAGIAKNIQY
TRBD1	NA	13	TRBV5-1	TRBJ2-3	ASKPGNRGTDTQY
TRBD1	few	13	TRBV27	TRBJ1-2	ASRPLPDRGGGYT
TRBD2	NA	15	TRBV4-1	TRBJ2-7	ASSQDRLAGGFYEQY
NA	NA	12	TRBV4-1	TRBJ2-7	ASSQDLRGYEQY
TRBD1	NA	11	TRBV6-1	TRBJ2-7	ASKGTGYFEQY
NA	NA	12	TRBV19	TRBJ1-5	ASTKSNSNQPQH
TRBD1	NA	12	TRBV9	TRBJ2-7	ASSVWTGSYEQY
TRBD1	NA	12	TRBV5-1	TRBJ2-1	ASSGGQGGDEQF
NA	NA	11	TRBV28	TRBJ2-7	ASSFYRAGEQY
TRBD1	NA	12	TRBV29-1	TRBJ2-7	SVSGTGASYEQY
NA	NA	13	TRBV5-1	TRBJ1-6	ASSLAGEGNSPLH
NA	NA	13	TRBV4-3	TRBJ1-2	ASSQDPHQGSGYT
TRBD2	NA	12	TRBV7-7	TRBJ2-1	ASSSTSGPEAQF
TRBD1	once	11	TRBV19	TRBJ1-2	ASSTDRGIGYT
NA	NA	13	TRBV9	TRBJ2-5	ASSAQGRGGETQY
TRBD2	NA	14	TRBV4-1	TRBJ2-3	ASSQGLAGLTDTQY
TRBD2	NA	12	TRBV27	TRBJ2-1	ASSLELADNEQF
TRBD1	NA	19	TRBV23-1	TRBJ2-2	ASMGTGGSGGLAPNTGELF
NA	NA	13	TRBV4-1	TRBJ1-4	ASSQGPQEEEKLF
NA	once	13	TRBV7-8	TRBJ2-7	ASSLARGRTYEQY
NA	NA	13	TRBV19	TRBJ2-1	ASSPDSLTGNEQF
NA	NA	13	TRBV27	TRBJ2-3	ASSLSAGSTDTQY
TRBD1	NA	13	TRBV7-6	TRBJ1-6	ASSPEDRGNSPLH
TRBD2	NA	13	TRBV6-4	TRBJ2-2	ASSEASGGGGELF
NA	once	11	TRBV30	TRBJ2-3	AWSPRGSDTQY
NA	few	16	TRBV28	TRBJ2-1	ASSFGSEAFNSYNEQF
NA	NA	12	TRBV28	TRBJ2-2	ASSLRGGTGELF
NA	NA	11	TRBV2	TRBJ2-7	ASSNGQVGEQY
NA	once	12	TRBV5-4	TRBJ2-7	ASSPRDSSYEQY
NA	medium-sized	14	TRBV4-2	TRBJ2-3	ASSQEWGPTTDTQY
NA	NA	13	TRBV9	TRBJ1-2	ASSAGGNANYGYT
TRBD2	NA	15	TRBV5-5	TRBJ2-4	ASSLVAGWRTKNIQY